Presented here are 14 T cell receptor beta chains from one specimen sequenced in a study of cytomegalovirus exposure and HLA in healthy donors. 13 Jbeta primers and 60 Vbeta primers were used for the PCR. Generated by immunoSEQ multiplex PCR, the TCRdb table keeps only in-frame clones and is missing some. The repertoire has 150,000 to 200,000 clones, 81% of them found once; the top ten carry more than 1.5%. Sequenced sample: PBMCs. The receptors originated from a man between 18 and 29 years old in good health and CMV-seronegative.

This sequence joins TRBV9 and TRBJ2-5; TRBD1 matches at 9 bases. The CDR3 totals 15 residues. Germline CDR1 and CDR2: SGDLS and YYNGEE. The V and J ends lost 4 bases and 5 bases, in that order; junction bases with no gene match: 9. CDR3 amino acids: CASSLRQGVGETQYF. Written as DNA, the CDR3 is TGTGCCAGCAGCTTACGACAGGGGGTGGGGGAGACCCAGTACTTC.

This chain joins TRBV4-3 and TRBJ2-5, with TRBD2 matching over 7 bases. Looked up from germline, CDR1 is LGHNA and CDR2 is YSLEER. With 4 bases clipped from V and 2 bases from J, the junction kept 1 base outside the gene matches. The CDR3 spans 13 residues. The CDR3 region is CASSRTRQETQYF. The DNA of the CDR3 is TGCGCCAGCAGCCGGACTAGGCAAGAGACCCAGTACTTC.

The rearrangement uses TRBV7-2 and TRBJ1-1; no clear D. The V end lost 4 bases, the J end lost 2 bases, and 23 bases lay between the germline ends. The germline V gene encodes CDR1 SGHTA and CDR2 FQGNSA. The CDR3 consists of 18 residues. The CDR3, as DNA: TGTGCCAGCAGCTCTGAGGGTGGGATACGCCGCCTTAACACTGAAGCTTTCTTT. It is translated as CASSSEGGIRRLNTEAFF. Looking up the rest from reference TRBV7-2 and TRBJ1-1 gives the full variable domain: GAGVSQSPSNKVTEKGKDVELRCDPISGHTALYWYRQSLGQGLEFLIYFQGNSAPDKSGLPSDRFSAERTGGSVSTLTIQRTQQEDSAVYLCASSSEGGIRRLNTEAFFGQGTRLTVV.

The chain employs TRBV29-1 and TRBJ2-7; 8 bases are a match to TRBD2. The V segment lost 3 bases and the J segment 6 bases; nucleotides outside the gene matches: 4. Germline CDR1 reads SQVTM; CDR2 reads ANQGSEA. This CDR3 is built from 12 residues. Here the CDR3 reads CSVDGGGGEQYF. DNA for the CDR3: TGCAGCGTTGACGGGGGGGGCGGCGAGCAGTACTTC.

The gene calls are TRBV6-1 and TRBJ2-3, with a weak D call TRBD1 (6 bases). Germline values: CDR1 MNHNS, CDR2 SASEGT. The CDR3 is 15 residues long. Between the trimmed V and J ends, which lost 2 bases and 2 bases, there was a span of 11 bases. CDR3 in DNA: TGTGCCAGCAGTGAATTTAAGGGGGTCACAGATACGCAGTATTTT. It yields the protein CASSEFKGVTDTQYF.

The chain employs TRBV10-3 and TRBJ2-1, with a possible D match to TRBD1 (6 bases). The germline V gene encodes CDR1 ENHRY and CDR2 SYGVKD. The CDR3 totals 14 residues. Trimming cost V 1 base and J 5 bases, with 9 bases left between them. The CDR3 DNA sequence: TGTGCCATCAGTGAGTTAAAGGGGGACAATGAGCAGTTCTTC. This encodes CAISELKGDNEQFF.

J is TRBJ1-2 and V is TRBV5-1, with D perhaps TRBD1 (6 bases). This CDR3 is built from 15 residues. CDR1 and CDR2 (germline): SGHRS, YFSETQ. The germline V and J ends were trimmed by 4 bases and 8 bases, with 21 bases remaining between them. CDR3 amino acids: CASSEYLDSLVGYTF. The CDR3 nucleotides read TGCGCCAGCAGCGAGTACTTGGACAGCCTGGTGGGCTACACCTTC.

The chain recombines TRBV5-5 with TRBJ1-1; no clear D gene. This CDR3 has 14 residues. V lost 2 bases and J lost 1, with 9 bases in between. CDR1 is SGHKS and CDR2 is YYEKEE in the germline V gene (reference sequence). CDR3 nucleotides: TGTGCCAGCAGCTTTAGTTCCGGGAACACTGAAGCTTTCTTT. Translated: CASSFSSGNTEAFF.

The chain uses TRBV9 and TRBJ1-5, with D possibly being TRBD1 (5 bases). This CDR3 has 15 residues. V was pared by 2 bases and J by 0 bases, with 9 bases between. Germline V gene lookup returns CDR1 SGDLS and CDR2 YYNGEE. CDR3 region: CASSVDTYSNQPQHF. CDR3 coding DNA: TGTGCCAGCAGCGTGGACACTTATAGCAATCAGCCCCAGCATTTT.

The chain employs TRBV4-3 and TRBJ1-2, with D unclear. This CDR3 has 15 residues. Trimming stripped 0 bases from V and 0 bases from J, with 8 bases between. Germline V CDR1 and CDR2: LGHNA, YSLEER. The CDR3 DNA reads TGCGCCAGCAGCCAAGATCTCCAGGCTAACTATGGCTACACCTTC. Encoded protein: CASSQDLQANYGYTF.

The CDR3 DNA reads as TGCAGCGTTGGGCAGGGGCTATACAATGAGCAGTTCTTC. It yields the protein CSVGQGLYNEQFF. The chain recombines TRBV29-1 with TRBJ2-1; tentative D call: TRBD1 (6 bases). The CDR3 runs to 13 residues. From germline, CDR1 is SQVTM and CDR2 ANQGSEA. V was trimmed by 4 bases and J by 4 bases, leaving 11 bases between them.

As DNA, the CDR3 is TGTGCCAGCAGCGGATTGGACACCTCCTACGAGCAGTACTTC. It codes for CASSGLDTSYEQYF. The chain joins TRBV9 to TRBJ2-7; tentatively, D is TRBD1 (5 bases). This CDR3 has 14 amino acids. V was shortened by 3 bases and J by 0 bases, with 10 bases between the two germline ends. CDR1 is SGDLS, CDR2 YYNGEE, per germline.

The V gene is TRBV27, the J gene TRBJ2-7, with 11 bases fitting TRBD1. CDR1 and CDR2 (germline): MNHEY, SMNVEV (reference sequence). J lost 4 bases, V lost 4 bases, and 3 bases had no gene match. The CDR3 consists of 14 residues. The CDR3 spells CASSSRDRGYEQYF. In nucleotides, the CDR3 is TGTGCCAGCAGTTCCCGGGACAGGGGGTACGAGCAGTACTTC.

V and J are TRBV15 and TRBJ2-5; D is possibly TRBD2 (6 bases). CDR1 and CDR2 from the germline V gene are LNHNV and YYDKDF (reference sequence). V was shortened by 1 base and J by 5 bases, with 14 bases between the two germline ends. CDR3 size: 15 residues. The DNA of the CDR3 is TGTGCCACCAGCAGAGGGCCCCGGGGAGGTGAGACCCAGTACTTC. The encoded protein is CATSRGPRGGETQYF.